A single sample is the source of the 6 T cell receptor beta chains below, sequenced in a study of blood T cell repertoires in COVID-19. TCRdb's table, derived via immunoSEQ multiplex PCR, lists solely in-frame clones and lacks some. Counted here are 490,000 or so clones, 80% to 90% occurring once; the ten biggest clones make up approximately 8.3%. The specimen was PBMCs or T cells enriched from blood (not recorded which). Every receptor here comes from an older woman who had recovered from COVID-19.

The chain couples TRBV11-2 to TRBJ2-3, with 11 bases fitting TRBD1. The CDR3 is 18 amino acids. Germline CDR1 and CDR2: SGHAT and FQNNGV. V shed 1 base, J shed 3 bases, and the junction held 9 bases outside the gene matches. CDR3: CASSLGLDRGLITDTQYF. CDR3 sequence (DNA): TGTGCCAGCAGCTTAGGGCTGGACAGGGGGCTAATTACAGATACGCAGTATTTT.

The V call is TRBV7-9, the J call TRBJ1-1, with 8 bases fitting TRBD1. V lost 2 bases and J lost 3; bases outside the gene matches: 8. This CDR3 has 16 residues. The V gene's germline CDR1 is SEHNR and CDR2 FQNEAQ (reference sequence). The CDR3, as DNA: TGTGCCAGCAGCTTAAGGTACAGGGGGGGTGACACTGAAGCTTTCTTT. Amino acid sequence: CASSLRYRGGDTEAFF.

In this sample, this clone turned up a few times. The CDR3 bases are TGTGCCAGCTCACCAAACCACAGGGGCGAACCCCAGCATTTT. Translating gives CASSPNHRGEPQHF. This chain uses TRBV18 with TRBJ1-5; 7 bases map to TRBD1. With 2 bases clipped from V and 10 bases from J, the junction kept 8 bases outside the gene matches. This CDR3 has 14 amino acids. The V gene's germline CDR1 is KGHSH and CDR2 LQKENI.

The chain couples TRBV2 to TRBJ1-6; no definite D call. The germline gives CDR1 SNHLY, CDR2 FYNNEI. Trimming pared 5 bases from V and 9 bases from J, leaving 17 bases between. The CDR3 consists of 15 residues. In DNA, the CDR3 is TGTGCCAGCAGTCCCCCCCGCGGGGTTGGTTCACCCCTCCACTTT. Translation gives CASSPPRGVGSPLHF.

J is TRBJ2-1 and V is TRBV7-2; D is undetermined. Germline V lookup: CDR1 SGHTA, CDR2 FQGNSA. The germline V and J ends were trimmed by 0 bases and 9 bases, with 12 bases remaining between them. The CDR3 is 14 amino acids. The CDR3 DNA sequence: TGTGCCAGCAGCTTAGCCGTTCAGGCCGGTGAGCAGTTCTTC. Protein sequence: CASSLAVQAGEQFF. The full variable domain, rest sourced from reference TRBV7-2 and TRBJ2-1, is GAGVSQSPSNKVTEKGKDVELRCDPISGHTALYWYRQSLGQGLEFLIYFQGNSAPDKSGLPSDRFSAERTGGSVSTLTIQRTQQEDSAVYLCASSLAVQAGEQFFGPGTRLTVL.

This rearrangement joins TRBV3-1 (or the pseudogene TRBV3-2) to TRBJ2-1; 8 bases match TRBD2. This CDR3 is 15 amino acids long. The germline V gene has CDR1 LGHDT and CDR2 YNNKEL (reference sequence). With V trimmed by 2 bases and J by 3 bases, 3 bases remained unmatched. The CDR3 DNA is TGTGCCAGCAGCCAACGCGGGGGGCGCTACAATGAGCAGTTCTTC. This encodes CASSQRGGRYNEQFF.